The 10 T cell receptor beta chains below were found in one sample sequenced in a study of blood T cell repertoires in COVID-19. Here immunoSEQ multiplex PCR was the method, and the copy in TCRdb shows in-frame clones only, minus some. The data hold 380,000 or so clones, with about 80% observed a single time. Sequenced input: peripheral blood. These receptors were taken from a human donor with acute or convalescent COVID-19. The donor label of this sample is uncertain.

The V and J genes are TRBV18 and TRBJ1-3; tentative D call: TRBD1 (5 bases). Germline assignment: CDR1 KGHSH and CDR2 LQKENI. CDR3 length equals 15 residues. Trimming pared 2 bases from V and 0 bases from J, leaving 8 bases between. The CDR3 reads CASSPSDSSGNTIYF. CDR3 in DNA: TGTGCCAGCTCACCATCTGACAGCTCTGGAAACACCATATATTTT.

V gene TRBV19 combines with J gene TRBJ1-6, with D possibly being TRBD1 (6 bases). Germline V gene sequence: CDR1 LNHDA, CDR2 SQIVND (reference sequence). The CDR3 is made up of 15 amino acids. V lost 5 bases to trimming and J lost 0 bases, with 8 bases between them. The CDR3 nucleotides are TGTGCCAGTAGTGACAGGAACTCCTATAATTCACCCCTCCACTTT. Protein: CASSDRNSYNSPLHF.

The CDR3 reads CASSPKTSGGPNTGELFF. The CDR3 bases are TGTGCCAGCTCACCTAAGACTAGCGGGGGCCCGAACACCGGGGAGCTGTTTTTT. The chain links TRBV18 to TRBJ2-2, with 12 bases identical to TRBD2. With V trimmed by 3 bases and J by 0 bases, 5 bases remained unmatched. Per the germline V gene, CDR1 is KGHSH and CDR2 is LQKENI. This CDR3 has 18 amino acids.

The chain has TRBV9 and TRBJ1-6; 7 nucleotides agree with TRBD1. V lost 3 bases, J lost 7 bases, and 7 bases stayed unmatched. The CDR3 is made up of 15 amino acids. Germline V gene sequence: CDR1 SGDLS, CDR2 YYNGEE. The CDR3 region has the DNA TGTGCCAGCAGCGCCCGACAGGGTAGCAATTCACCCCTCCACTTT. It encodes CASSARQGSNSPLHF.

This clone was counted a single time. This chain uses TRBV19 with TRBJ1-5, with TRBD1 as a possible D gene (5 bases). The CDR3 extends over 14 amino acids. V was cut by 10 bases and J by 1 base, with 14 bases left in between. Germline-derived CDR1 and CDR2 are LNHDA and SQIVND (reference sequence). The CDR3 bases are TGTGCCACCCTGGGACTCCGAAGCAATCAGCCCCAGCATTTT. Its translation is CATLGLRSNQPQHF.

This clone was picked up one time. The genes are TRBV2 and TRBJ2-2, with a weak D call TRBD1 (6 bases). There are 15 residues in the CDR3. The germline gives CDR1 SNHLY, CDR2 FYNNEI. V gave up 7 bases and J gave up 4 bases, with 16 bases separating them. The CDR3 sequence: CASKGVRSFTGELFF. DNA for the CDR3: TGTGCCAGCAAGGGGGTGCGATCCTTCACCGGGGAGCTGTTTTTT.

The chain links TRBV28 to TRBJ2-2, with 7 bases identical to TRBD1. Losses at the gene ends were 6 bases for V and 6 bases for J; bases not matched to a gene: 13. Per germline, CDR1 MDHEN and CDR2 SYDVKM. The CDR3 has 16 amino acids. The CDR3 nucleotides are TGTGCCAGCAGAAGACAGGGAGTATTATCTGCCGGGGAGCTGTTTTTT. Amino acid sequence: CASRRQGVLSAGELFF.

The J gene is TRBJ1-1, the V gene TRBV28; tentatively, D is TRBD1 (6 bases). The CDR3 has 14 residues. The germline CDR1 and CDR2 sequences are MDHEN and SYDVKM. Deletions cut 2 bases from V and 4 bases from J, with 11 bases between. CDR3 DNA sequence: TGTGCCAGCAGTTTACGGACAGATCGCACTGAAGCTTTCTTT. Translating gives CASSLRTDRTEAFF.

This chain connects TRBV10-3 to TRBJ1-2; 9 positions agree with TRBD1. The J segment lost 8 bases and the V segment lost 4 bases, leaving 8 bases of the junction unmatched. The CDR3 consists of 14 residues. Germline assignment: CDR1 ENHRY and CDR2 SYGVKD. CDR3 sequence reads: CAISAGQGLWGYTF. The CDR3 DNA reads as TGTGCCATCAGTGCGGGACAGGGACTATGGGGCTACACCTTC.

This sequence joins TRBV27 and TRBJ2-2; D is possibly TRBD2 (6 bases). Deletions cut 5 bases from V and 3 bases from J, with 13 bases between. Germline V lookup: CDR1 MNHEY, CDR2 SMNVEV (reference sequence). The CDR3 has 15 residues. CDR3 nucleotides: TGTGCCAGCAGTCCACAACGGGGGTACACCGGGGAGCTGTTTTTT. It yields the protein CASSPQRGYTGELFF.